The sequence of this T cell receptor (beta chain) was determined in a study of blood T cell repertoires in COVID-19 (dated by TCRdb to the early 2020s). Study-wide context: Samples covering the acute and convalescent phases of COVID-19 were provided by collaborators in the United States, Italy and Spain. The prospective study material was composed of cDNA or gDNA derived from T cells, B-cell-depleted T cells, or PBMCs. Deeply sampled blood TCRbeta repertoires from subjects exposed to, actively infected with, or recovered from COVID-19 were included in the dataset. The repertoires were released in a freely available public database intended as a resource for research on the immune response to SARS-CoV-2. The samples were drawn from two sources: the first 160 participants of the ongoing ImmuneRACE study, and 950 to 1,500 subjects contributed by 6 global collaborators. Sample metadata almost always included a de-identified subject ID, COVID-19 status, age in years and sex. HLA class I and class II types, where available, came from metadata supplied by the sample provider rather than from assay-based typing. The paper as a whole reports these results and caveats: How much clinical and demographic metadata was included differed by source and by participant, and the metadata was provided uncurated.

Whole blood was collected in K2EDTA tubes by collaborating institutions according to the institutions' own protocols. Collaborator samples were shipped for TCRbeta analysis as frozen whole blood, isolated PBMCs, or DNA extracted from either sample type. For this clone: This clone's antigen is unknown. Base qualities are not provided; no much larger clone lies one nucleotide away.

TCRbeta CDR3 regions were amplified from genomic DNA by means of the immunoSEQ Assay, a bias-controlled multiplex PCR. The paper's data handling went like this. Within the assay, amplification of reference gene primers was used to estimate how many nucleated cells each sample contained. To quantify the absolute abundance of each unique TCRbeta CDR3 rearrangement, sequence reads were collapsed and filtered. For each sample, productive Simpson clonality was calculated by taking the square root of Simpson's diversity index across productive rearrangements. TCRdb retrieved this table from immuneACCESS and kept in-frame rearrangements only. Not all clones are present; in checked studies, unresolved V genes account for under half, and no reason is known for the remainder. The DNA gave D and trimming, while V, J and clone size come from that table. For this sample the table gives about 49,000 clones, of which over 80% were detected only once. The leading ten clones occupy 1.6% of the sample.

V is pruned by 3 bases and J by 2 bases, leaving 10 bases of the junction without a gene match. Reading from cysteine to phenylalanine, the CDR3 counts 18 amino acids. The read is trimmed to its CDR3 DNA, 54 bases read in frame from base 1. CDR1 and CDR2 were assigned from the germline V gene as SGHAT and FQNNGV. The sequence was obtained from a man aged 50 to 60 with acute or convalescent COVID-19. The V and J segments used are TRBV11-2 and TRBJ2-5, with TRBD2 matching 12 junction bases. Source material: peripheral blood. The CDR3 protein is CASSFLAGGPRRQETQYF. The DNA sequence is given as TGTGCCAGCAGCTTTCTAGCGGGAGGGCCTCGGAGGCAAGAGACCCAGTACTTC. The entire variable domain, with the stretches around the CDR3 drawn from the reference TRBV11-2 and TRBJ2-5 proteins, is EAGVAQSPRYKIIEKRQSVAFWCNPISGHATLYWYQQILGQGPKLLIQFQNNGVVDDSQLPKDRFSAERLKGVDSTLKIQPAKLEDSAVYLCASSFLAGGPRRQETQYFGPGTRLLVL.